What follows is one TCR beta chain and its context. These data belong to a study of T cells in Graves' hyperthyroidism and ophthalmopathy. V was pared by 1 base and J by 1 base, with 11 bases between. The CDR3 has 16 residues. Germline CDR1 is SGHNT and CDR2 is YYREEE (reference sequence). Using RNA transcripts as the source, TCR beta CDR3 regions were amplified. An initial round of RT-PCR targeting the TCR CDR3 relied on the HTBI primer set. Via MiXCR, TCRdb re-called the multiplex PCR reads, giving one row per CDR3 protein. Of hundreds of thousands of distinct CDR3 sequences listed, 16% are singletons. Lactation, pregnancy, other autoimmune disease or uncontrolled infection excluded patients.

J is TRBJ2-2 and V is TRBV5-4; a possible D gene is TRBD1 (5 bases). The TCR originated in a woman aged 18-35 years with Graves' hyperthyroidism. The sequenced material came from blood. CDR3 sequence (DNA): TGTGCCAGCAGCTTGAGGCGACAGCTGAACACCGGGGAGCTGTTTTTT. Its translation: CASSLRRQLNTGELFF.